Shown below are 26 T cell receptor beta chains from a single sample sequenced in a study of blood T cell repertoires in COVID-19. Sequencing was performed with immunoSEQ multiplex PCR; in TCRdb, only in-frame clones are kept and a portion is missing. The data hold approximately 280,000 clones, with 75% to 90% observed a single time. Input material: peripheral blood. These receptors all come from a man over 45 with acute or convalescent COVID-19.

The chain has TRBV11-3 and TRBJ2-1; no clear D gene. The V gene lost 1 base and the J gene lost 9 bases, with 7 bases spanning the gap. Germline V gene lookup returns CDR1 SGHNT and CDR2 YENEEA. The CDR3 is 12 residues long. In DNA form, the CDR3 reads TGTGCCAGCAGCTTAGCCGGTCGTGAGCAGTTCTTC. Protein: CASSLAGREQFF. The full variable domain, rest sourced from reference TRBV11-3 and TRBJ2-1, is EAGVVQSPRYKIIEKKQPVAFWCNPISGHNTLYWYLQNLGQGPELLIRYENEEAVDDSQLPKDRFSAERLKGVDSTLKIQPAELGDSAVYLCASSLAGREQFFGPGTRLTVL.

The genes are TRBV6-5 and TRBJ1-1; maybe TRBD1 (6 bases). Between the trimmed V and J ends, which lost 4 bases and 1 base, there was a span of 10 bases. Per germline, CDR1 MNHEY and CDR2 SVGAGI. CDR3 length equals 14 residues. As DNA, the CDR3 is TGTGCCAGCAGTTTGGAGACAGGGAACACTGAAGCTTTCTTT. It yields the protein CASSLETGNTEAFF.

Details on this clone: Other DNA variants within this sample encode the same CDR3. The chain employs TRBV5-1 and TRBJ1-1; D is unclear. The CDR3 consists of 14 residues. With 0 bases removed from V and 1 base from J, the gap between germline ends came to 7 bases. CDR1 and CDR2 from the germline V gene are SGHRS and YFSETQ. CDR3 protein: CASSLGAGNTEAFF. CDR3 in DNA: TGCGCCAGCAGCTTGGGTGCCGGGAACACTGAAGCTTTCTTT. The full variable domain, completed using reference TRBV5-1 and TRBJ1-1, is KAGVTQTPRYLIKTRGQQVTLSCSPISGHRSVSWYQQTPGQGLQFLFEYFSETQRNKGNFPGRFSGRQFSNSRSEMNVSTLELGDSALYLCASSLGAGNTEAFFGQGTRLTVV.

This clone has more than one count but fewer than ten. The rearrangement joins TRBV7-8 to TRBJ2-7; a possible D gene is TRBD1 (5 bases). The V gene's germline CDR1 is SGHVS and CDR2 FQNEAQ. Trimming cost V 5 bases and J 5 bases, with 10 bases left between them. This CDR3 spans 12 amino acids. CDR3: CASSPRVNEQYF. CDR3 DNA: TGTGCCAGCAGCCCCAGGGTAAACGAGCAGTACTTC. The entire variable domain, with the rest obtained from reference TRBV7-8 and TRBJ2-7, is as follows: GAGVSQSPRYKVAKRGQDVALRCDPISGHVSLFWYQQALGQGPEFLTYFQNEAQLDKSGLPSDRFFAERPEGSVSTLKIQRTQQEDSAVYLCASSPRVNEQYFGPGTRLTVT.

The chain employs TRBV6-5 and TRBJ2-3, with D hard to call. The germline V and J ends were trimmed by 6 bases and 6 bases, with 7 bases remaining between them. CDR1 is MNHEY, CDR2 SVGAGI, per germline. CDR3 length: 11 residues. The CDR3 DNA sequence: TGTGCCAGCAGCCTAAGTGATACGCAGTATTTT. It is translated as CASSLSDTQYF.

The chain uses TRBV25-1 and TRBJ1-2; 10 bases are shared with TRBD1. The length of the CDR3 is 15 residues. CDR1 and CDR2 from the germline V gene are MGHDK and SYGVNS. V was pared by 6 bases and J by 5 bases, with 9 bases of the junction left unmatched. The CDR3 bases are TGTGCCAGCAGAGACCCCGGGACAGGGGAGTATGGCTACACCTTC. Protein: CASRDPGTGEYGYTF.

CDR3 in DNA: TGTGCCAGCAGCTTGAGGGACAGCATCTCTGGAAACACCATATATTTT. Translating gives CASSLRDSISGNTIYF. J is TRBJ1-3 and V is TRBV9; 7 positions match TRBD1. The CDR3 has 16 amino acids. CDR1 SGDLS and CDR2 YYNGEE come from the germline V gene. After removal of 4 bases from V and 0 bases from J, the junction contained 7 bases not matched to a gene.

The rearrangement joins TRBV6-5 to TRBJ1-2, with D unclear. The germline V and J ends were trimmed by 2 bases and 6 bases, with 10 bases remaining between them. This CDR3 comprises 13 residues. CDR1 is MNHEY and CDR2 is SVGAGI in the germline V gene. The CDR3 reads CASSYHLTDGYTF. CDR3 DNA sequence: TGTGCCAGCAGTTACCATTTGACTGATGGCTACACCTTC.

V is TRBV27 and J is TRBJ1-1; 9 nucleotides align to TRBD1. V gave up 6 bases and J gave up 5 bases; unmatched junction bases: 7. The germline gives CDR1 MNHEY, CDR2 SMNVEV (reference sequence). This CDR3 comprises 14 residues. The CDR3 spells CASSRDRVMTEAFF. DNA for the CDR3: TGTGCCAGCAGCAGGGACAGGGTGATGACTGAAGCTTTCTTT.

This chain links TRBV7-8 with TRBJ2-3; the D gene is possibly TRBD2 (5 bases). The CDR3 sequence is 17 residues long. In germline, CDR1 is SGHVS, CDR2 FQNEAQ. V was cut by 1 base and J by 4 bases, with 18 bases left in between. CDR3 amino acids: CASSLGGAEGRADTQYF. CDR3 coding DNA: TGTGCCAGCAGCTTAGGAGGCGCCGAGGGCCGCGCAGATACGCAGTATTTT.

This rearrangement joins TRBV4-1 to TRBJ2-7; a weak D match, TRBD1 (7 bases). V dropped 6 bases and J dropped 3 bases, with 18 bases sitting between them. There are 15 residues in the CDR3. Germline CDR1 reads MGHRA; CDR2 reads YSYEKL. The CDR3 DNA sequence: TGCGCCAGCAGTCGGGCCGGGGGACAGAACTACGAGCAGTACTTC. This codes for CASSRAGGQNYEQYF.

This clone has a single count. The chain carries TRBV6-1 and TRBJ1-3; maybe TRBD1 (5 bases). CDR1 is MNHNS, CDR2 SASEGT, per germline. Trimming shortened V by 0 bases and J by 4 bases, and 13 bases separated the two germline ends. The CDR3 consists of 16 residues. The CDR3 DNA follows: TGTGCCAGCAGTGAAGCTGGATTCAGGGTCGGAAACACCATATATTTT. This encodes CASSEAGFRVGNTIYF.

The V call is TRBV5-1, the J call TRBJ2-1, with TRBD2 as a possible D gene (6 bases). Germline V gives CDR1 SGHRS, CDR2 YFSETQ. V was shortened by 4 bases and J by 3 bases, with 14 bases between the two germline ends. The CDR3 consists of 15 residues. CDR3 DNA: TGCGCCAGCAGCCCTTCGGGGGACTTCTACAATGAGCAGTTCTTC. Translating gives CASSPSGDFYNEQFF.

The chain is built from TRBV6-5 and TRBJ2-2, with D possibly matching TRBD1 (6 bases). Germline CDR1 reads MNHEY; CDR2 reads SVGAGI. The CDR3 contains 15 residues. V was trimmed by 5 bases and J by 0 bases, leaving 10 bases between them. This CDR3 is CASSPKGANTGELFF. DNA for the CDR3: TGTGCCAGCAGTCCTAAGGGGGCGAACACCGGGGAGCTGTTTTTT.

The chain links TRBV4-1 to TRBJ2-1, with 10 bases identical to TRBD2. The CDR3 spans 17 residues. V was clipped by 3 bases and J by 8 bases; unmatched bases: 13. Germline V gives CDR1 MGHRA, CDR2 YSYEKL. CDR3 sequence (DNA): TGCGCCAGCAGCCAGTCCACGTTAGCGGGGGGTTATGATGAGCAGTTCTTC. This codes for CASSQSTLAGGYDEQFF.

CDR3 coding DNA: TGTGCCAGCAGTTTCGAACAAAATCAGCCCCAGCATTTT. It codes for CASSFEQNQPQHF. The chain recombines TRBV2 with TRBJ1-5, with D unclear. Germline V gene lookup returns CDR1 SNHLY and CDR2 FYNNEI. V dropped 5 bases and J dropped 4 bases, with 9 bases sitting between them. The CDR3 is 13 residues long.

The chain is built from TRBV7-2 and TRBJ1-6; perhaps TRBD1 as D (6 bases). The V end lost 3 bases, the J end lost 7 bases, and 13 bases lay between the germline ends. This CDR3 is 15 amino acids long. The germline V gene encodes CDR1 SGHTA and CDR2 FQGNSA. The CDR3 DNA follows: TGTGCCAGCAGCTTGGGGGCGCGTCGAAATTCACCCCTCCACTTT. This codes for CASSLGARRNSPLHF.

J is TRBJ2-7 and V is TRBV25-1; 7 bases are a match to TRBD1. With 5 bases clipped from V and 4 bases from J, the junction kept 11 bases outside the gene matches. The CDR3 spans 15 residues. Germline CDR1 reads MGHDK; CDR2 reads SYGVNS. DNA of the CDR3: TGTGCCAGCAGTACTTCTCGGACAGGAGAATACGAGCAGTACTTC. Translating it yields CASSTSRTGEYEQYF.

In its sample, this clone was seen once. Written as DNA, the CDR3 is TGTGCCAGCAGCCCGACAGGGAACTACGAGCAGTACTTC. It is translated as CASSPTGNYEQYF. The V gene is TRBV11-2, the J gene TRBJ2-7; 7 nucleotides match TRBD1. This CDR3 has 13 residues. The V and J ends lost 5 bases and 3 bases, in that order; junction bases with no gene match: 4. Looked up from germline, CDR1 is SGHAT and CDR2 is FQNNGV.

J is TRBJ2-7 and V is TRBV18, with 9 positions matching TRBD1. V trimming: 2 bases; J trimming: 5 bases; junction bases outside the gene matches: 10. The CDR3 is made up of 16 amino acids. Germline CDR1 is KGHSH and CDR2 is LQKENI. The CDR3 DNA is TGTGCCAGCTCACCAATCCTGGGACAGGGCGGCAACGAGCAGTACTTC. This encodes CASSPILGQGGNEQYF.

V is TRBV7-9 and J is TRBJ2-1; 9 bases are shared with TRBD2. V gave up 5 bases and J gave up 3 bases; unmatched junction bases: 5. The CDR3 is 15 amino acids. CDR1 is SEHNR and CDR2 is FQNEAQ in the germline V gene (reference sequence). CDR3 bases: TGTGCCAGCAGCGGGCTAGCGGGGTTCTACAATGAGCAGTTCTTC. Residues: CASSGLAGFYNEQFF.

The rearrangement joins TRBV5-6 to TRBJ2-7; 14 bases fit TRBD2. Per the germline V gene, CDR1 is SGHDT and CDR2 is YYEEEE. J lost 2 bases, V lost 1 base, and 8 bases had no gene match. CDR3 length equals 18 residues. CDR3 sequence reads: CASSLWGLAGARTYEQYF. The CDR3 DNA reads as TGTGCCAGCAGCTTGTGGGGACTAGCGGGGGCCCGCACCTACGAGCAGTACTTC.

Written as DNA, the CDR3 is TGCGCCAGCAGCCAAGGCGGGTCTGCAACTAATGAAAAACTGTTTTTT. Its translation: CASSQGGSATNEKLFF. V gene TRBV4-1 combines with J gene TRBJ1-4; the D is unclear. Deletions cut 1 base from V and 0 bases from J, with 9 bases between. Germline V gene sequence: CDR1 MGHRA, CDR2 YSYEKL. The CDR3 extends over 16 amino acids.

V and J are TRBV4-1 and TRBJ2-7, with D possibly matching TRBD2 (5 bases). Between the trimmed V and J ends, which lost 3 bases and 3 bases, there was a span of 6 bases. The V gene's germline CDR1 is MGHRA and CDR2 YSYEKL. The CDR3 loop spans 12 amino acids. CDR3 bases: TGCGCCAGCAGCCACGGGGACTACGAGCAGTACTTC. It is translated as CASSHGDYEQYF.

The chain carries TRBV18 and TRBJ2-5; D perhaps matches TRBD1 (6 bases). The ends were cut back, 3 bases at V and 4 bases at J, with 9 bases in the middle. Per germline, CDR1 KGHSH and CDR2 LQKENI. The CDR3 is 13 residues long. The CDR3 coding sequence is TGTGCCAGCTCACCCGACAGGCTAGAGACCCAGTACTTC. Residues: CASSPDRLETQYF.

V is TRBV6-5 and J is TRBJ1-6; a possible D gene is TRBD1 (5 bases). The germline V gene has CDR1 MNHEY and CDR2 SVGAGI. This CDR3 has 15 amino acids. The V gene lost 0 bases and the J gene lost 8 bases, with 11 bases spanning the gap. The CDR3 region is CASSYSGGTDSPLHF. The CDR3, as DNA: TGTGCCAGCAGTTACTCCGGGGGGACGGATTCACCCCTCCACTTT.